This TCR beta chain came from a study of cytomegalovirus exposure and HLA in healthy donors. It was with 60 Vbeta and 13 Jbeta primers that the PCR ran. Some clones are missing from TCRdb's copy, which holds only in-frame ones; the method was immunoSEQ multiplex PCR. The repertoire has fewer than 250,000 clones, more than 75% of them found once; the top ten carry roughly 1.8%. The clonotype originates from a woman in her late teens or twenties in good health and CMV-seronegative. Sequencing was performed on PBMCs.

The CDR3 here is CASSRNQGGREETQYF. CDR3 nucleotides: TGCGCCAGCAGCCGCAATCAAGGAGGGAGGGAGGAGACCCAGTACTTC. The chain is built from TRBV4-1 and TRBJ2-5; 7 bases line up with TRBD2. This CDR3 is 16 amino acids long. Trimming cost V 4 bases and J 5 bases; bases outside gene matches: 13. Germline V gives CDR1 MGHRA, CDR2 YSYEKL.